This T cell receptor beta chain was sequenced for a study of CD8 T cells in ankylosing spondylitis. The CDR3 spans 14 residues. CDR1 is SQVTM and CDR2 is ANQGSEA in the germline V gene. V dropped 0 bases and J dropped 6 bases, with 12 bases sitting between them. Findings and limits, study-wide: Disease-linked clones reportedly showed significant enrichment in matched ankylosing spondylitis synovial fluid. A subset of motif variants has previously been described in the synovial fluid and blood of reactive arthritis. Blood of patients with ankylosing spondylitis appeared to be characterized by a TCR beta motif of about eight highly homologous variants.

Many counts were recorded for this clonotype. Its antigen is undetermined. By quantitative 5'-RACE with molecular barcodes, the TCR beta libraries were made. TCRdb processed the 5' RACE reads anew with MiXCR; each CDR3 protein has one entry. The sample includes approximately 100,000 distinct CDR3 sequences, about 8.5% of them seen just once. The sequenced sample was blood, either unsorted or a sorted T cell fraction (not recorded which). The receptor was isolated from a male donor with ankylosing spondylitis or in good health (not recorded which). The chain combines TRBV29-1 with TRBJ2-1; the D call may be TRBD1 or TRBD2 (5 bases each). This chain's CDR3 is CSVEDLGDANEQFF. CDR3 DNA: TGCAGCGTTGAAGATCTCGGGGACGCCAATGAGCAGTTCTTC.